This entry lists 26 T cell receptor beta chains sequenced from one sample in a study of quantifying T cell responses using KT2 cells. Study-wide background: RNA was reverse transcribed with TCR alpha and beta constant-region primers.

Each cDNA got a UMI-containing oligo ligated at its 3' end. An equimolar mix of RC1.1 and RC1.2 primed the beta chain across TRBC1 and TRBC2. One entry per CDR3 protein results from TCRdb running MiXCR on the UMI-ligation and nested PCR reads. The table includes just under 50,000 distinct CDR3 sequences, around a tenth detected once. Sequences were obtained from PBMCs spiked with cells of the T cell clone KT2. Receptors were obtained from a human donor.

This clonotype was detected ten times or more. This sequence joins TRBV7-9 and TRBJ1-5, with D unresolved. Germline V gene sequence: CDR1 SEHNR, CDR2 FQNEAQ (reference sequence). The V end lost 1 base, the J end lost 6 bases, and 4 bases lay between the germline ends. This CDR3 is built from 12 residues. CDR3 region: CASSLGSQPQHF. CDR3 DNA: TGTGCCAGCAGCTTAGGCAGTCAGCCCCAGCATTTT.

This clonotype was observed at least ten times. In nucleotides, the CDR3 is TGTGCCAGCACGAGGTTAGGGCAGGGGACAGATACGCAGTATTTT. Translated, it gives CASTRLGQGTDTQYF. V and J are TRBV27 and TRBJ2-3; perhaps TRBD1 as D (6 bases). Germline lookup yields CDR1 MNHEY and CDR2 SMNVEV (reference sequence). V was clipped by 7 bases and J by 3 bases, with 17 bases between them. CDR3 size: 15 residues.

This clonotype was counted a few times. V gene TRBV7-2 combines with J gene TRBJ1-1; D is uncertain. This CDR3 spans 15 amino acids. Trimming removed 8 bases from V and 0 bases from J, with 16 bases in between. Germline V gene sequence: CDR1 SGHTA, CDR2 FQGNSA. The CDR3 sequence is CASRLRPGMNTEAFF. The CDR3 coding sequence is TGTGCCAGCCGGCTCCGTCCGGGGATGAACACTGAAGCTTTCTTT.

This clonotype was detected many times. This chain joins TRBV10-2 and TRBJ2-3; D possibly corresponds to TRBD2 (6 bases). Per the germline V gene, CDR1 is WSHSY and CDR2 is SAAADI. This CDR3 contains 18 residues. Trimming cost V 4 bases and J 0 bases, with 20 bases left between them. In nucleotides, the CDR3 is TGCGCCAGCAGTGGATGGGGGGTGAGAACCTCTAGCACAGATACGCAGTATTTT. Its protein is CASSGWGVRTSSTDTQYF.

The gene calls are TRBV3-1 and TRBJ1-2, with D unresolved. The CDR3 is made up of 12 amino acids. V shed 0 bases and J shed 5 bases, with 4 bases lying between them. In germline, CDR1 is LGHDT, CDR2 YNNKEL (reference sequence). DNA for the CDR3: TGTGCCAGCAGCCAAGATTATTATGGCTACACCTTC. This codes for CASSQDYYGYTF.

The V call is TRBV29-1, the J call TRBJ1-5; unclear D gene. Deletions cut 4 bases from V and 0 bases from J, with 13 bases between. Germline loops: CDR1 SQVTM, CDR2 ANQGSEA. This CDR3 is 15 amino acids long. The CDR3 sequence: CSVASAADSNQPQHF. The CDR3 coding sequence is TGCAGCGTTGCCTCCGCGGCGGATAGCAATCAGCCCCAGCATTTT.

This clonotype showed up many times. The chain couples TRBV7-2 to TRBJ2-3; 7 positions agree with TRBD2. V lost 1 base to trimming and J lost 5 bases; unmatched junction nucleotides: 6. Germline loops: CDR1 SGHTA, CDR2 FQGNSA. The CDR3 sequence is 15 residues long. The CDR3 sequence is CASSLVGLAEDTQYF. The CDR3 nucleotides read TGTGCCAGCAGCTTAGTGGGGCTAGCGGAAGATACGCAGTATTTT.

This clonotype has only a few counts. V usage is TRBV20-1 and J usage is TRBJ1-6; TRBD1 might be the D (5 bases). The CDR3 consists of 15 residues. Germline-derived CDR1 and CDR2 are DFQATT and SNEGSKA (reference sequence). The V and J ends lost 0 bases and 8 bases respectively, with 14 bases between them. CDR3 in DNA: TGCAGTGCTAGAGATCGGTTCGGGGGGTATTCACCCCTCCACTTT. Its protein product is CSARDRFGGYSPLHF.

The chain couples TRBV28 to TRBJ1-5; TRBD1 matches at 12 bases. The CDR3 has 16 residues. J was trimmed by 5 bases and V by 4 bases; bases with no gene match: 6. CDR1 and CDR2 (germline): MDHEN, SYDVKM. The CDR3 here is CASSWRGQGAYQPQHF. CDR3 in DNA: TGTGCCAGCAGTTGGCGGGGACAGGGGGCTTATCAGCCCCAGCATTTT.

This clonotype was counted many times. The chain joins TRBV12-3 or TRBV12-4 to TRBJ1-5; no definite D call. This CDR3 has 13 amino acids. The germline V and J ends were trimmed by 2 bases and 1 base, with 3 bases remaining between them. The CDR3 here is CASSLFSNQPQHF. CDR3 nucleotide sequence: TGTGCCAGCAGTTTATTCAGCAATCAGCCCCAGCATTTT.

This clonotype has only a few counts. V is TRBV7-9 and J is TRBJ2-1; 10 bases align to TRBD2. The CDR3 extends over 17 amino acids. The V and J ends lost 6 bases and 2 bases, in that order; junction bases with no gene match: 10. Germline values: CDR1 SEHNR, CDR2 FQNEAQ (reference sequence). CDR3: CASRPRGSGGPYNEQFF. CDR3 sequence (DNA): TGTGCCAGCAGACCCAGGGGTAGCGGGGGGCCCTACAATGAGCAGTTCTTC.

The chain recombines TRBV12-3 or TRBV12-4 with TRBJ1-5; 9 bases are a match to TRBD1. The length of the CDR3 is 17 residues. Losses at the gene ends were 2 bases for V and 7 bases for J; bases not matched to a gene: 12. In nucleotides, the CDR3 is TGTGCCAGCAGTTTATCCTCCTGGGACAGGGTTTCGCAGCCCCAGCATTTT. It yields the protein CASSLSSWDRVSQPQHF.

This clonotype came up a few times. V and J are TRBV6-5 and TRBJ1-6, with 7 bases identical to TRBD1. The CDR3 covers 12 residues. Trimming took 5 bases from V and 9 from J; bases not matched to a gene: 1. Germline V gene data show CDR1 as MNHEY and CDR2 as SVGAGI. CDR3 in DNA: TGTGCCAGCAGTCGACAGGGTTCACCCCTCCACTTT. Protein sequence: CASSRQGSPLHF.

This clonotype has a count of ten or more. The rearrangement joins TRBV20-1 to TRBJ2-3, with 9 bases lining up with TRBD2. The CDR3 sequence is 13 residues long. Trimming cost V 3 bases and J 5 bases; bases outside gene matches: 3. Looked up from germline, CDR1 is DFQATT and CDR2 is SNEGSKA (reference sequence). The CDR3 region is CSASDSGGDTQYF. CDR3 in DNA: TGCAGTGCTAGTGATAGCGGGGGAGATACGCAGTATTTT.

This clonotype was seen many times. The J gene is TRBJ2-3, the V gene TRBV29-1; no firm D call. V lost 7 bases, J lost 6 bases, and 11 bases lay in between. Germline CDR1 and CDR2: SQVTM and ANQGSEA. The CDR3 has 11 residues. The CDR3 loop is CSADFVDTQYF. CDR3 in DNA: TGCAGCGCTGATTTCGTGGATACGCAGTATTTT.

In this sample, this clonotype turned up a few times. The V gene is TRBV30, the J gene TRBJ2-2; D possibly corresponds to TRBD2 (7 bases). The germline gives CDR1 GTSNPN, CDR2 SVGIG (reference sequence). The CDR3 contains 14 residues. Here the CDR3 reads CACGGGPNTGELFF. Here the CDR3 DNA reads TGTGCTTGCGGCGGGGGCCCGAACACCGGGGAGCTGTTTTTT.

This clonotype was counted at least ten times. As DNA, the CDR3 is TGCGCCAGCAGCTTCGGGACAGCGAACACTGAAGCTTTCTTT. Translation: CASSFGTANTEAFF. V gene TRBV5-1 combines with J gene TRBJ1-1; TRBD1 matches 7 bases. The germline V gene has CDR1 SGHRS and CDR2 YFSETQ. This CDR3 comprises 14 residues. V gave up 2 bases and J gave up 1 base; unmatched junction bases: 2.

This clonotype was seen ten or more times. The chain carries TRBV5-4 and TRBJ2-4; a possible D gene is TRBD2 (6 bases). The germline V gene has CDR1 SGHNT and CDR2 YYREEE (reference sequence). Trimming cost V 0 bases and J 8 bases, with 15 bases left between them. The CDR3 length is 15 residues. CDR3 region: CASSLEGTLGHIQYF. As DNA, the CDR3 is TGTGCCAGCAGCTTGGAAGGGACTTTGGGACACATTCAGTACTTC.

This clonotype was detected only a few times. The V call is TRBV15, the J call TRBJ2-3, with 10 nucleotides matching TRBD2. V was pared by 5 bases and J by 10 bases, with 12 bases of the junction left unmatched. The CDR3 sequence is 15 residues long. Germline V gene lookup returns CDR1 LNHNV and CDR2 YYDKDF (reference sequence). The CDR3 nucleotides read TGTGCCACCAGCCCAGAGCCGGAGCGGGGGGGGGCGCAGTATTTT. Protein product: CATSPEPERGGAQYF. Full variable domain (rest looked up from reference TRBV15 and TRBJ2-3): DAMVIQNPRYQVTQFGKPVTLSCSQTLNHNVMYWYQQKSSQAPKLLFHYYDKDFNNEADTPDNFQSRRPNTSFCFLDIRSPGLGDTAMYLCATSPEPERGGAQYFGPGTRLTVL.

There are a few counts of this clonotype. The chain employs TRBV20-1 and TRBJ2-1, with D maybe TRBD2 (7 bases). Trimming took 4 bases from V and 7 from J, leaving 17 bases between them. The CDR3 extends over 14 amino acids. Germline V CDR1 and CDR2: DFQATT, SNEGSKA (reference sequence). This CDR3 reads CSAKGGSVINEQFF. CDR3 coding DNA: TGCAGTGCTAAGGGGGGGAGCGTTATAAATGAGCAGTTCTTC.

The sample holds a few counts of this clonotype. The chain recombines TRBV20-1 with TRBJ2-1; perhaps TRBD2 as D (5 bases). The CDR3 spans 16 residues. Germline V gene sequence: CDR1 DFQATT, CDR2 SNEGSKA (reference sequence). Trimming stripped 0 bases from V and 7 bases from J, with 19 bases between. The CDR3 DNA reads TGCAGTGCTAGAGATCCTTTCAGGAGTTCGGGGAATGAGCAGTTCTTC. It encodes CSARDPFRSSGNEQFF.

The V call is TRBV27, the J call TRBJ2-5, with a possible D match to TRBD2 (6 bases). This CDR3 spans 15 amino acids. V lost 4 bases and J 4 bases, leaving 16 bases between the germline ends. Germline V gives CDR1 MNHEY, CDR2 SMNVEV (reference sequence). The CDR3 sequence: CASSYEGARGETQYF. The CDR3, as DNA: TGTGCCAGCAGTTACGAGGGAGCGCGGGGAGAGACCCAGTACTTC.

The V and J genes are TRBV2 and TRBJ2-2, with 8 bases that match TRBD2. The ends lost 7 bases at V and 0 bases at J; junction bases unmatched: 4. CDR3 length equals 15 residues. Germline loops: CDR1 SNHLY, CDR2 FYNNEI. CDR3 amino acids: CASKRGGANTGELFF. DNA for the CDR3: TGTGCCAGCAAACGGGGGGGCGCGAACACCGGGGAGCTGTTTTTT.

This clonotype was counted a few times. The chain joins TRBV7-3 to TRBJ1-1; D might be TRBD1 (5 bases). The CDR3 extends over 15 amino acids. V lost 4 bases to trimming and J lost 1 base, with 13 bases between them. Germline CDR1 reads SGHTA; CDR2 reads FQGTGA. In DNA form, the CDR3 reads TGTGCCAGCAGCTCTGCCGGGGGAGCGAACACTGAAGCTTTCTTT. Encoded protein: CASSSAGGANTEAFF.

The CDR3 loop is CSARKGEKGEQYF. The CDR3 coding sequence is TGCAGTGCTAGGAAAGGGGAGAAAGGCGAGCAGTACTTC. The chain recombines TRBV20-1 with TRBJ2-7; the D call may be TRBD1 or TRBD2 (5 bases each). CDR3 length equals 13 residues. Trimming removed 3 bases from V and 6 bases from J, with 15 bases in between. Germline V lookup: CDR1 DFQATT, CDR2 SNEGSKA (reference sequence).

V usage is TRBV18 and J usage is TRBJ1-1; D is possibly TRBD1 (5 bases). The germline gives CDR1 KGHSH, CDR2 LQKENI. The CDR3 covers 13 residues. Trimming shortened V by 5 bases and J by 5 bases, and 12 bases separated the two germline ends. In DNA form, the CDR3 reads TGTGCCAGCTCAGTGGGGCACAGGACTGAAGCTTTCTTT. The encoded protein is CASSVGHRTEAFF. Together with reference TRBV18 and TRBJ1-1, the CDR3 gives the full variable domain: NAGVMQNPRHLVRRRGQEARLRCSPMKGHSHVYWYRQLPEEGLKFMVYLQKENIIDESGMPKERFSAEFPKEGPSILRIQQVVRGDSAAYFCASSVGHRTEAFFGQGTRLTVV.